This T cell receptor beta chain was found in a study of T cell changes during pregnancy in multiple sclerosis. TCRdb's copy holds only in-frame clones and misses some; the assay was immunoSEQ multiplex PCR. The sample includes approximately 100,000 clones, less than 95% of them seen just once. In germline, CDR1 is SNHLY, CDR2 FYNNEI. The germline V and J ends were trimmed by 7 bases and 2 bases, with 21 bases remaining between them. CDR3 length: 16 amino acids. Sequencing used peripheral blood, obtained after pregnancy. The clonotype comes from a female donor with multiple sclerosis, enrolled in a pregnancy study. The V and J genes are TRBV2 and TRBJ2-7; D might be TRBD1 (7 bases). In DNA, the CDR3 is TGTGCCAGCACCCAGGGGGGACCCCGACTCACCTACGAGCAGTACTTC. Translating gives CASTQGGPRLTYEQYF.